The clone carrying this TCR beta chain was counted a few times. Its antigen is unidentified. Regarding time point: blood 2 weeks post-SBRT. Treatment in this sample: 15 Gy SBRT to primary tumor, nephrectomy 4 weeks later. Radiation-treated patients gave blood at baseline, week 2 and week 4. The data derive from a study of radiation and T cells in renal cell carcinoma. For the study at large: Nephrectomy followed 15 Gy stereotactic body radiation by 4 weeks. Whole-study results and caveats: In blood, top tumor clones expanded by 2 weeks, shrinking by 4. Baseline intratumoral clonotype presence is unknown without pretreatment biopsies.

The CDR3 sequence is 15 residues long. Germline V gives CDR1 MNHEY, CDR2 SMNVEV (reference sequence). With 8 bases clipped from V and 6 bases from J, the junction kept 13 bases outside the gene matches. The assay was immunoSEQ multiplex PCR, and TCRdb's table has in-frame clones only and misses some. The table shows about 150,000 clones, with about 91% occurring only once. The chain uses TRBV27 and TRBJ1-5; TRBD1 matches 7 bases. This clonotype was sampled from a woman in her forties or fifties with renal cell carcinoma. The material sequenced was blood, taken from a patient whose treatment included radiotherapy and nephrectomy. For the CDR3, the DNA is TGTGCCAGCCAAATGCCCGACAGGGTGGGTCAGCCCCAGCATTTT. Translated: CASQMPDRVGQPQHF.